What follows are 16 T cell receptor beta chains derived from one specimen sequenced in a study of T cell repertoires in aging, cancer and after chemotherapy. A mixed TRB-A/B primer pool amplified rearranged TRB by multiplex touch-down PCR. TCRdb recomputed calls from the multiplex PCR reads with MiXCR, one row per CDR3 protein. The repertoire holds a few thousand distinct CDR3 sequences, less than 25% seen once, with 3.5% to 5% in the top ten. TCR beta rearrangements were amplified from peripheral blood genomic DNA. The sample taken for sequencing was blood. These receptors all come from a human donor with a blood cancer.

In the case of this clonotype: The conserved phenylalanine or tryptophan is not found at the CDR3 terminus, so this likely reflects a read error. The limits of the CDR3 on the DNA are not certain, so only TCRdb's listed CDR3 is given. The rearrangement joins TRBV5-1 to TRBJ2-7. The V gene's germline CDR1 is SGHRS and CDR2 YFSETQ. Including both end residues, the CDR3 is 9 amino acids long. The CDR3 loop reads CASSSPNRL.

The chain links TRBV6-2 or TRBV6-3 to TRBJ2-1; D possibly matches TRBD1 or TRBD2 (5 bases each). V was clipped by 0 bases and J by 2 bases, with 5 bases between them. Germline CDR1 reads MNHEY; CDR2 reads SVGEGT. CDR3 size: 14 residues. CDR3 DNA sequence: TGTGCCAGCAGTTACTCGGGGGCCTACAATGAGCAGTTCTTC. Translating it yields CASSYSGAYNEQFF.

This clonotype turned up a few times. V usage is TRBV20-1 and J usage is TRBJ2-3; D might be TRBD1 or TRBD2, each matching 6 bases. Germline V gene sequence: CDR1 DFQATT, CDR2 SNEGSKA (reference sequence). Trimming took off 0 bases at V and 3 bases at J, with 16 bases between the two ends. This CDR3 is 16 amino acids long. The CDR3 here is CSARDPRQGTTDTQYF. CDR3 in DNA: TGCAGTGCTAGAGATCCGAGGCAGGGGACTACAGATACGCAGTATTTT.

As to this clonotype: The junction shows a germline mismatch at one end, possibly a read error. The chain couples TRBV6-1 to TRBJ1-5; 8 nucleotides agree with TRBD1. Looked up from germline, CDR1 is MNHNS and CDR2 is SASEGT. This CDR3 has 15 amino acids. For the CDR3, the DNA is TGTGCCAGCAGTGAATTGGACAGGGCCAATCAGCTCCAGCATTTT. The encoded protein is CASSELDRANQLQHF.

This chain connects TRBV5-1 to TRBJ2-5; D possibly corresponds to TRBD1 (5 bases). Germline values: CDR1 SGHRS, CDR2 YFSETQ. V dropped 5 bases and J dropped 5 bases, with 13 bases sitting between them. The CDR3 spans 13 residues. Here the CDR3 DNA reads TGCGCCAGCAGTACCGCAGGGTGGGAGACCCAGTACTTC. Its translation is CASSTAGWETQYF.

The chain joins TRBV20-1 to TRBJ1-1; D unclear. Germline assignment: CDR1 DFQATT and CDR2 SNEGSKA (reference sequence). V lost 4 bases and J lost 0, with 9 bases in between. The length of the CDR3 is 13 residues. Written as DNA, the CDR3 is TGCAGTGCTACCCCGGGGATGAACACTGAAGCTTTCTTT. It specifies CSATPGMNTEAFF.

This clonotype is termed medium-sized. The chain links TRBV27 to TRBJ2-2; TRBD2 matches at 9 bases. The CDR3 extends over 15 amino acids. Unmatched junction bases numbered 10, after V lost 7 bases and J lost 7 bases. From germline, CDR1 is MNHEY and CDR2 SMNVEV (reference sequence). CDR3 bases: TGTGCCAGCACCCCTAGCGGGATTTATATCGGGGAGCTGTTTTTT. It specifies CASTPSGIYIGELFF.

V is TRBV5-4 and J is TRBJ2-4, with a tentative D call TRBD2 (5 bases). CDR3 length: 16 amino acids. V lost 4 bases, J lost 1 base, and 15 bases lay in between. Germline lookup yields CDR1 SGHNT and CDR2 YYREEE (reference sequence). CDR3 protein: CASSPDLPTAKNIQYF. The CDR3 bases are TGTGCCAGCAGCCCGGACTTGCCCACGGCCAAAAACATTCAGTACTTC.

The chain has TRBV14 and TRBJ1-3; D call uncertain. Germline CDR1 and CDR2: SGHDN and FVKESK. Trimming pared 4 bases from V and 3 bases from J, leaving 13 bases between. CDR3 length: 15 residues. The CDR3: CASSLRTGSGNTIYF. As DNA, the CDR3 is TGTGCCAGCAGCCTCCGGACGGGGAGTGGAAACACCATATATTTT.

By sample fraction, this clonotype is medium-sized (0.01 to 0.1%). V usage is TRBV18 and J usage is TRBJ2-3; D is unclear. CDR3 length: 11 residues. Trimming took 5 bases from V and 2 from J, leaving 2 bases between them. Germline-derived CDR1 and CDR2 are KGHSH and LQKENI. CDR3 loop: CASSATDTQYF. The DNA for the CDR3 is TGTGCCAGCTCAGCCACAGATACGCAGTATTTT.

This clonotype has a handful of counts. The rearrangement links TRBV5-1 to TRBJ2-1; 7 nucleotides align to TRBD1. This CDR3 is built from 12 residues. Germline lookup yields CDR1 SGHRS and CDR2 YFSETQ. V lost 2 bases and J lost 9; bases outside the gene matches: 2. This chain's CDR3 is CASSFGQAEQFF. The CDR3 DNA reads as TGCGCCAGCAGCTTTGGACAGGCTGAGCAGTTCTTC.

This chain links TRBV29-1 with TRBJ2-5; 8 bases match TRBD1. The CDR3 totals 12 residues. With 6 bases clipped from V and 4 bases from J, the junction kept 4 bases outside the gene matches. The germline V gene has CDR1 SQVTM and CDR2 ANQGSEA. The CDR3 spells CSVWTGPETQYF. CDR3 coding DNA: TGCAGCGTCTGGACAGGGCCAGAGACCCAGTACTTC.

The gene calls are TRBV25-1 and TRBJ2-2; 7 nucleotides agree with TRBD1. V lost 6 bases to trimming and J lost 7 bases; unmatched junction nucleotides: 8. The CDR3 is made up of 14 amino acids. Germline V gene lookup returns CDR1 MGHDK and CDR2 SYGVNS. The CDR3 protein is CASSAQGNGGELFF. The CDR3 nucleotides are TGTGCCAGCAGCGCACAGGGGAACGGCGGGGAGCTGTTTTTT. Filled out from reference TRBV25-1 and TRBJ2-2, the complete variable domain reads EADIYQTPRYLVIGTGKKITLECSQTMGHDKMYWYQQDPGMELHLIHYSYGVNSTEKGDLSSESTVSRIRTEHFPLTLESARPSHTSQYLCASSAQGNGGELFFGEGSRLTVL.

This clonotype was recorded a few times. V is TRBV7-6 and J is TRBJ2-7, with D uncertain. Trimming took off 1 base at V and 3 bases at J, with 13 bases between the two ends. CDR3 length equals 15 residues. Germline values: CDR1 SGHVS, CDR2 FNYEAQ. DNA for the CDR3: TGTGCCAGCAGCTTAGGTAGCACACAGTACTACGAGCAGTACTTC. This encodes CASSLGSTQYYEQYF.

The V gene is TRBV2, the J gene TRBJ2-5; the D is unclear. The CDR3 sequence is 11 residues long. From germline, CDR1 is SNHLY and CDR2 FYNNEI. Trimming took 2 bases from V and 5 from J, leaving 3 bases between them. CDR3 DNA: TGTGCCAGCAGTGAATACGAGACCCAGTACTTC. Its protein is CASSEYETQYF. The entire variable domain, with the rest obtained from reference TRBV2 and TRBJ2-5, is as follows: EPEVTQTPSHQVTQMGQEVILRCVPISNHLYFYWYRQILGQKVEFLVSFYNNEISEKSEIFDDQFSVERPDGSNFTLKIRSTKLEDSAMYFCASSEYETQYFGPGTRLLVL.

V is TRBV19 and J is TRBJ1-5; a weak D match, TRBD1 (6 bases). Germline V lookup: CDR1 LNHDA, CDR2 SQIVND (reference sequence). The V gene lost 7 bases and the J gene lost 0 bases, with 16 bases spanning the gap. The CDR3 has 16 amino acids. Here the CDR3 reads CASKEGEDYSNQPQHF. The CDR3 coding sequence is TGTGCCAGTAAAGAGGGGGAGGATTATAGCAATCAGCCCCAGCATTTT.